This T cell receptor beta chain comes out of a study of radiotherapy plus CTLA-4 blockade in lung cancer (dated by TCRdb to the late 2010s). Background for the entire study: Among the enrolled patients, about 20% had an objective response, and about 29% reached disease control. Study-wide findings and limitations: After treatment with radiotherapy and ipilimumab, TCR clones that came from tumors expanded in the peripheral blood. The strongest predictors of response, as reported, were early dynamic changes in blood T cell clones along with a rise in serum interferon-beta after radiation.

Turning to this clone: Its antigen has not been determined. Per-base quality was not reported, and no clone a single base away is much larger than it.

The study evaluated CTLA-4 blockade (ipilimumab) given together with focal radiation therapy in patients who had chemo-refractory metastatic non-small-cell lung cancer. Receptor amplification or capture employed the immunoSEQ multiplex PCR assay. TCRdb re-hosts the immuneACCESS table, in-frame sequences only. Its copies lack some clones; in the studies checked, an unresolved V gene accounts for under half of them, and the cause for the rest is not known. For this sample the table gives approximately 94,000 clones, of which roughly 85% were detected only once. The ten most abundant clones make up 20% to 30% of the sample. From a lookup of the germline V gene (reference sequence), CDR1 and CDR2 are SGHNT and YYREEE. V and J lose 4 bases and 5 bases, and a span of 10 bases separates them. Including cysteine and phenylalanine, the CDR3 has 13 amino acids. Of all the DNA, just the CDR3 is kept, 39 bases in frame from base 1.

The clonotype was recovered from a human donor with non-small cell lung cancer that progressed on radiotherapy plus ipilimumab. The rearrangement combines TRBV5-4 with TRBJ2-1; there is no confident call for the D gene. The sample in question was peripheral blood, obtained from a patient treated with radiotherapy plus ipilimumab. The DNA sequence reads TGTGCCAGCAGCGGCTTTGGGAACAATGAGCAGTTCTTC. The resulting protein is CASSGFGNNEQFF.